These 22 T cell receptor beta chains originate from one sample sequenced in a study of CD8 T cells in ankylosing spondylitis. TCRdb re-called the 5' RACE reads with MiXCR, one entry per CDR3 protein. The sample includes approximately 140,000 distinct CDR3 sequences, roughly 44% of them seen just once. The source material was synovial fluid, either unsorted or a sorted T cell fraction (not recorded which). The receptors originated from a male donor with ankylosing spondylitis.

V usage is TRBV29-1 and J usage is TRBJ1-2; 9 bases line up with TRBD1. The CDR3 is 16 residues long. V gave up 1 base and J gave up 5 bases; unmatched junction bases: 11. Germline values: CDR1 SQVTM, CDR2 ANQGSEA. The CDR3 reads CSVEACTGGGGYGYTF. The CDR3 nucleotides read TGCAGCGTTGAAGCCTGTACAGGGGGCGGAGGGTATGGCTACACCTTC. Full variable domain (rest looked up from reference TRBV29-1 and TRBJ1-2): SAVISQKPSRDICQRGTSLTIQCQVDSQVTMMFWYRQQPGQSLTLIATANQGSEATYESGFVIDKFPISRPNLTFSTLTVSNMSPEDSSIYLCSVEACTGGGGYGYTFGSGTRLTVV.

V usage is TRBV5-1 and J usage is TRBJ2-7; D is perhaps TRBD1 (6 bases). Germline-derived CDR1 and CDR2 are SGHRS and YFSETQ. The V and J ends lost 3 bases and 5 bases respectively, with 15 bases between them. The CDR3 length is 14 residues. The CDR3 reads CASSSMTGSNEQYF. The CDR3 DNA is TGCGCCAGCAGCTCGATGACAGGAAGCAACGAGCAGTACTTC.

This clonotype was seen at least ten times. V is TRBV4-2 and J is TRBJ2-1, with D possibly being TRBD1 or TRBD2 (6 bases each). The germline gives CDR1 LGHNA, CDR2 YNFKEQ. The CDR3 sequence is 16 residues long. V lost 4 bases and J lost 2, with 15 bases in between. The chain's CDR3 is CASSLRRGGTYNEQFF. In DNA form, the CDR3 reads TGTGCCAGCAGCCTACGACGAGGGGGGACCTACAATGAGCAGTTCTTC.

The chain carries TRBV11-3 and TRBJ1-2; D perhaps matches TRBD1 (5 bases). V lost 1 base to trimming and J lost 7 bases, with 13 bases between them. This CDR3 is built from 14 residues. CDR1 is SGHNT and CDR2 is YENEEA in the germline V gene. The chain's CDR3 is CASSLGPGGGGYTF. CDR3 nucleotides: TGTGCCAGCAGCTTAGGACCCGGCGGGGGTGGCTACACCTTC.

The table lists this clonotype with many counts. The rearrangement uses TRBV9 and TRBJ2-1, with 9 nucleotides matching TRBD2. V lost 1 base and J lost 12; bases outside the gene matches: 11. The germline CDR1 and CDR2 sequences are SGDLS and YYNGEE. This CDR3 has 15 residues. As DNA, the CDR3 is TGTGCCAGCAGCGTATGGAGTAGCGGGGGACATGGGCAGTTCTTC. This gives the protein CASSVWSSGGHGQFF.

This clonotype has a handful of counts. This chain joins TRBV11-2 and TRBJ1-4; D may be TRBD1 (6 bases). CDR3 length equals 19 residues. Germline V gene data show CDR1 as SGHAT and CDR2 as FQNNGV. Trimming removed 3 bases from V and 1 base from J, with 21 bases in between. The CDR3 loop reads CASSFELLPWTETNEKLFF. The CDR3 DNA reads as TGTGCCAGCAGCTTTGAACTCCTCCCCTGGACAGAAACTAATGAAAAACTGTTTTTT.

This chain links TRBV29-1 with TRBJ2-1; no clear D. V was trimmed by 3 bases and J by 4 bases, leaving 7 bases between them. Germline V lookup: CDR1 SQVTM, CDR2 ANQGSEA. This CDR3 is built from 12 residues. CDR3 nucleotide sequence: TGCAGCGTTGAGATCGAATACAATGAGCAGTTCTTC. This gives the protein CSVEIEYNEQFF.

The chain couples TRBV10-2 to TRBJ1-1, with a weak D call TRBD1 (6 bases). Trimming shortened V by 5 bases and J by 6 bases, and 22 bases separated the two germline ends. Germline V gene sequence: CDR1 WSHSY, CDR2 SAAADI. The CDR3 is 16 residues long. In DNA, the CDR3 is TGCGCCAGCAGTTACACCGACAGGCGATGGTACGCTGAAGCTTTCTTT. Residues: CASSYTDRRWYAEAFF.

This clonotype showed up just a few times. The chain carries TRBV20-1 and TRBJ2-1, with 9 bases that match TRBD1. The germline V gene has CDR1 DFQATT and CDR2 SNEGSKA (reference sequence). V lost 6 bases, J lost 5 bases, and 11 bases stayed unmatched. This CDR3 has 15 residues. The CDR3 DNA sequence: TGCAGTGCAAGAAGCTGGACAGGGGTGAACAATGAGCAGTTCTTC. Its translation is CSARSWTGVNNEQFF.

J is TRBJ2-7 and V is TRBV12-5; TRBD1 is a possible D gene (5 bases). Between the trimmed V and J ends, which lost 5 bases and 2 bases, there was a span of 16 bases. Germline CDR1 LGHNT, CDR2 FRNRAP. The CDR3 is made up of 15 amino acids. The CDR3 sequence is CASGPSPGIPYEQYF. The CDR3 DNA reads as TGTGCTAGTGGTCCTTCCCCAGGGATACCCTACGAGCAGTACTTC. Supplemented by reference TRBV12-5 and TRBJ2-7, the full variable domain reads DARVTQTPRHKVTEMGQEVTMRCQPILGHNTVFWYRQTMMQGLELLAYFRNRAPLDDSGMPKDRFSAEMPDATLATLKIQPSEPRDSAVYFCASGPSPGIPYEQYFGPGTRLTVT.

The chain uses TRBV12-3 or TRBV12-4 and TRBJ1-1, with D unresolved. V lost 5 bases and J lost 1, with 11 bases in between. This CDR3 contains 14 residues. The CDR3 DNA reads TGTGCCAGCAGTCGCCTTCGGGAGAACACTGAAGCTTTCTTT. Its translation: CASSRLRENTEAFF.

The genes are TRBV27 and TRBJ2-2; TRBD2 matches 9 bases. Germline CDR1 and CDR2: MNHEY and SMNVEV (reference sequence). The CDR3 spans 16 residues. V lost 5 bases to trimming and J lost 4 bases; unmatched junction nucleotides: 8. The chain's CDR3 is CASSAPRTSVTGELFF. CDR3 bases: TGTGCCAGCAGTGCCCCCAGGACTAGCGTCACCGGGGAGCTGTTTTTT.

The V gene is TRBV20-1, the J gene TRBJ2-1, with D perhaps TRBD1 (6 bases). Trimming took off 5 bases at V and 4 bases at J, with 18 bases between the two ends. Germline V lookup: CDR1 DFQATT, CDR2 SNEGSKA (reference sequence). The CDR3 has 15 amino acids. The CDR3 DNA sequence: TGCAGTGCTTCTCTTCAGGGGCGAGATTACAATGAGCAGTTCTTC. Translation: CSASLQGRDYNEQFF.

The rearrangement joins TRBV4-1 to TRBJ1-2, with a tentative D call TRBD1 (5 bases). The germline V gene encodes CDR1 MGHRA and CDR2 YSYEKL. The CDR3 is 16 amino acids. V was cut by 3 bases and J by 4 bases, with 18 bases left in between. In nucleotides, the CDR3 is TGCGCCAGCAGCCATGGTCGAAGCTGGAGGGGCTATGGCTACACCTTC. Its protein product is CASSHGRSWRGYGYTF.

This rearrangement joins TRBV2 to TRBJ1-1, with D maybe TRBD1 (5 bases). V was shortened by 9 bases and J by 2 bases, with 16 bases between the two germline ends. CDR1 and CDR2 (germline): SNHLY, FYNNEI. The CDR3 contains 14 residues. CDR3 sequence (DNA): TGTGCCAGTACTCCCTCCGGGGGTAACACTGAAGCTTTCTTT. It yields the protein CASTPSGGNTEAFF.

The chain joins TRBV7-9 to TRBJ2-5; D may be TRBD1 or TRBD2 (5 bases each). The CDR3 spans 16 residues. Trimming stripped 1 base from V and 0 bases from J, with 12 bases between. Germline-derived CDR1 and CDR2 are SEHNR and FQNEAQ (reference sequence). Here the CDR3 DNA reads TGTGCCAGCAGCTTAGTGACCGGGACGTACCAAGAGACCCAGTACTTC. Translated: CASSLVTGTYQETQYF.

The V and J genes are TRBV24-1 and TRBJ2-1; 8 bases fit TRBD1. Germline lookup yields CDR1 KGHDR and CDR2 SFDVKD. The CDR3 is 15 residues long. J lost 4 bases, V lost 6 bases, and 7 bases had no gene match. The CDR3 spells CATSPTGGPYNEQFF. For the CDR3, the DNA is TGTGCCACCAGTCCTACAGGGGGTCCGTACAATGAGCAGTTCTTC.

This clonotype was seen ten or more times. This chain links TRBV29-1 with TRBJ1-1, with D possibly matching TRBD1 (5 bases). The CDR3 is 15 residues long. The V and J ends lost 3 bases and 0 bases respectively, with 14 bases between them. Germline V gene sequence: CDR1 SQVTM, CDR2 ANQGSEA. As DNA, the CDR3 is TGCAGCGTTGATGTGGACACCTTAATGAACACTGAAGCTTTCTTT. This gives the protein CSVDVDTLMNTEAFF.

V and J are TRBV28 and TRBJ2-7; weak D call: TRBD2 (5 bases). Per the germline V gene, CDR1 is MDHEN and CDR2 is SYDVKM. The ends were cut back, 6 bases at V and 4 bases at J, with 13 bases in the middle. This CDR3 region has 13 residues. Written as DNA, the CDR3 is TGTGCCAGCAGCTCCATAGGAGGATACGAGCAGTACTTC. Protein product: CASSSIGGYEQYF.

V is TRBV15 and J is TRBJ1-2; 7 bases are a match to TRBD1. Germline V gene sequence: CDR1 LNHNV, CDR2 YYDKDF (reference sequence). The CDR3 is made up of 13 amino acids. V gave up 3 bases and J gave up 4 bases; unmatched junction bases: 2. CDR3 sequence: CATSSAGGYGYTF. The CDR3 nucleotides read TGTGCCACCAGCAGTGCAGGGGGCTATGGCTACACCTTC.

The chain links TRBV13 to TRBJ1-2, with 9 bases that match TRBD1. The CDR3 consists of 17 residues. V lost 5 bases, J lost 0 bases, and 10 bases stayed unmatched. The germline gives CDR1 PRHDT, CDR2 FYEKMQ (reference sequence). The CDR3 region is CASSGRTGARPNYGYTF. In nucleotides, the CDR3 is TGTGCCAGCAGCGGCCGGACAGGGGCCCGACCTAACTATGGCTACACCTTC.

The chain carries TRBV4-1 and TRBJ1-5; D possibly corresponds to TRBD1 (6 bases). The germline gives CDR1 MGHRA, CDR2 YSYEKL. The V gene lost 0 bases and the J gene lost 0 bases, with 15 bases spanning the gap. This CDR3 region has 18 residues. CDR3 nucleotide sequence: TGCGCCAGCAGCCAAGAGGATTTTAGGGGGTATAGCAATCAGCCCCAGCATTTT. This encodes CASSQEDFRGYSNQPQHF.